This is a list of T cell receptor beta chains from one sample in a study of blood T cells in healthy people across ages. TCRdb reanalysed the 5' RACE reads using MiXCR and keeps one entry per CDR3 protein. Among 1.2 million to 1.5 million distinct CDR3 sequences listed, 55% to 75% were seen once. What was sequenced was blood. The receptors shown here come from a man between 18 and 29 years old in good health. Both conserved end residues are part of each CDR3. Each record gives: D gene, V gene, J gene, clone size, CDR3 protein, CDR3 DNA. A D gene is named only where the DNA matches it firmly. Clone size is stated in some rows and not others, as once, few, many or a class when expanded.

D gene: TRBD1
V gene: TRBV18
J gene: TRBJ2-7
clone size: few
CDR3 protein: CASSPGQATSYEQYF
CDR3 DNA: TGTGCCAGCTCACCGGGACAGGCCACCTCCTACGAGCAGTACTTC

D gene: .
V gene: TRBV27
J gene: TRBJ1-5
clone size: .
CDR3 protein: CASSLSRDSNQPQHF
CDR3 DNA: TGTGCCAGCAGTTTATCGAGGGATAGCAATCAGCCCCAGCATTTT

D gene: .
V gene: TRBV10-3
J gene: TRBJ1-2
clone size: few
CDR3 protein: CAISVASSGAGYTF
CDR3 DNA: TGTGCCATCAGTGTTGCCTCCTCCGGGGCCGGCTACACCTTC

D gene: .
V gene: TRBV20-1
J gene: TRBJ2-5
clone size: .
CDR3 protein: CSARDSLWVQYF
CDR3 DNA: TGCAGTGCTAGGGACTCACTGTGGGTCCAGTACTTC

D gene: TRBD2
V gene: TRBV5-1
J gene: TRBJ2-3
clone size: few
CDR3 protein: CASSLALAGEEADTQYF
CDR3 DNA: TGCGCCAGCAGCTTGGCACTAGCGGGAGAAGAGGCAGATACGCAGTATTTT

D gene: TRBD2
V gene: TRBV4-1
J gene: TRBJ2-1
clone size: .
CDR3 protein: CASSQVAGSDNEQFF
CDR3 DNA: TGCGCCAGCAGCCAAGTAGCGGGTAGTGACAATGAGCAGTTCTTC

D gene: TRBD2
V gene: TRBV29-1
J gene: TRBJ2-7
clone size: few
CDR3 protein: CSAFVAGGYEQYF
CDR3 DNA: TGCAGCGCCTTTGTAGCGGGGGGCTACGAGCAGTACTTC

D gene: .
V gene: TRBV6-2/TRBV6-3
J gene: TRBJ2-7
clone size: .
CDR3 protein: CASTLLPRGPSTYEQYF
CDR3 DNA: TGTGCCAGCACCCTACTACCGCGGGGCCCCTCAACCTACGAGCAGTACTTC

D gene: .
V gene: TRBV4-1
J gene: TRBJ1-2
clone size: .
CDR3 protein: CASSPRETNYGYTF
CDR3 DNA: TGCGCCAGCAGCCCTAGGGAAACTAACTATGGCTACACCTTC

D gene: TRBD2
V gene: TRBV20-1
J gene: TRBJ2-5
clone size: few
CDR3 protein: CSARDAVGGRETQYF
CDR3 DNA: TGCAGTGCTAGAGACGCCGTGGGCGGGAGAGAGACCCAGTACTTC

D gene: .
V gene: TRBV4-1
J gene: TRBJ2-2
clone size: .
CDR3 protein: CASSQDEGPVGGELFF
CDR3 DNA: TGCGCCAGCAGCCAAGATGAGGGGCCGGTCGGCGGGGAGCTGTTTTTT

D gene: TRBD2
V gene: TRBV7-9
J gene: TRBJ2-7
clone size: .
CDR3 protein: CASSVLAASSYEQYF
CDR3 DNA: TGTGCCAGCAGCGTACTAGCGGCCAGCTCCTACGAGCAGTACTTC

D gene: .
V gene: TRBV18
J gene: TRBJ1-4
clone size: .
CDR3 protein: CASSLRMGATNEKLFF
CDR3 DNA: TGTGCCAGCTCACTCAGAATGGGGGCAACTAATGAAAAACTGTTTTTT

D gene: TRBD2
V gene: TRBV7-2
J gene: TRBJ2-3
clone size: .
CDR3 protein: CASSGRGAGTFVTQYF
CDR3 DNA: TGTGCCAGCAGCGGTCGGGGAGCGGGGACCTTTGTTACGCAGTATTTT

D gene: .
V gene: TRBV4-1
J gene: TRBJ2-1
clone size: .
CDR3 protein: CASSRGGNNEQFF
CDR3 DNA: TGCGCCAGCAGCCGCGGAGGGAACAATGAGCAGTTCTTC

D gene: .
V gene: TRBV20-1
J gene: TRBJ2-3
clone size: .
CDR3 protein: CSARTPGTRGGDTQYF
CDR3 DNA: TGCAGTGCGAGAACCCCCGGGACCAGAGGGGGTGATACGCAGTATTTT

D gene: .
V gene: TRBV12-3/TRBV12-4
J gene: TRBJ2-7
clone size: .
CDR3 protein: CASSPFGATYNEQYF
CDR3 DNA: TGTGCCAGCAGTCCCTTCGGGGCGACCTACAATGAGCAGTACTTC

D gene: TRBD1
V gene: TRBV11-2
J gene: TRBJ2-2
clone size: .
CDR3 protein: CASSFQRGRGGELFF
CDR3 DNA: TGTGCCAGCAGCTTTCAAAGGGGGCGAGGCGGGGAGCTGTTTTTT

D gene: TRBD2
V gene: TRBV4-1
J gene: TRBJ2-3
clone size: few
CDR3 protein: CASRPWRAGRADTQYF
CDR3 DNA: TGCGCCAGCAGGCCCTGGAGGGCCGGGAGGGCAGATACGCAGTATTTT

D gene: .
V gene: TRBV3-1
J gene: TRBJ2-5
clone size: .
CDR3 protein: CASSQGSQKETQYF
CDR3 DNA: TGTGCCAGCAGCCAAGGTTCGCAAAAAGAGACCCAGTACTTC